This TCR beta chain was identified during a study of cytotoxic CD8 clonotypes in ibrutinib-treated CLL (dated by TCRdb to the early 2020s). Concerning the study at large: In this cohort, about 15 patients were treatment-naive and ten to twelve were relapsed/refractory, while some 17 had unmutated IGHV. Samples averaged roughly 280,000 productive templates and 80,000 to 100,000 productive rearrangements. All remission and progressive disease samples were collected while patients were still receiving ibrutinib. Responses were partial in roughly 24 patients and complete in 2; after median about 70 months follow-up, some 15 stayed in remission and some twelve progressed. Response samples were taken after a median of roughly eleven months on treatment, ranging from about 6 to 36 months. Of the roughly 90 people in the trial, about 25 had longitudinal samples available. Cryopreserved peripheral blood mononuclear cells were obtained prior to treatment, at the time of response, and at either disease progression or sustained remission. Results and caveats for the whole study, not just this receptor: Clonality rose at ibrutinib response, remained stable during sustained remission, and dropped back toward baseline at progression. Baseline clonality was found to be higher than that of age-matched healthy donors and was strongly correlated with circulating CD8+ T-cell counts. Lymph node repertoires were not examined, and the timing of sampling was not matched between patients in sustained remission and those whose disease progressed. Public clonotypes were rare and either contracted or stayed stable during treatment, and the rise in clonality at ibrutinib response reflected the expansion of private clonotypes.

On a MiSeq, deep resolution sequencing aimed for a depth between 1 in 1 million and 1 in 200,000 T cells, with each clonotype covered approximately 9.8x on average. The immunoSEQ hsTCRB Kit was used to generate TCR beta libraries. Per the source publication's procedure: ImmunoSEQ Data Assistant and ImmunoSEQ Analyzer were used for data analysis, and V, D and J genes were assigned according to IMGT definitions. Clonality, which ranges from 0 to 1, was calculated by subtracting the normalized Shannon entropy of productive rearrangement frequencies from one. Only overrepresented clonotypes making up at least 0.05% of the repertoire of each patient were included in the public clonotype analysis. About a dozen repertoires from age-matched healthy donors, obtained from immuneACCESS, served as clonality controls. TCRdb stores this immuneACCESS table with in-frame sequences only. Part of the clones is absent; in the studies checked, under half of the shortfall reflects unresolved V genes, and no reason is known for the rest. D and trimming were read from the DNA, whereas the V and J calls and clone size are those reported in that table. The sample table contains approximately 92,000 clones; only one count was recorded for about 74% of them. The leading ten clones occupy around 23% of the sample.

The junction shows trimming of 3 bases on V and 3 bases on J, and the gene matches do not reach 11 bases of it. The CDR3 goes from the cysteine to the phenylalanine over 16 residues. The retained sequence is limited to the CDR3, 48 bases, with the frame set at the first base. CDR1 is given as SQVTM and CDR2 as ANQGSEA, both from the germline V gene. The time point label, read with the paper, signifies: 20 to 30 months on ibrutinib. For TCR beta library preparation, approximately 2.2 micrograms of genomic DNA were isolated from cryopreserved PBMCs. Longitudinal blood samples from CLL patients receiving ibrutinib monotherapy were subjected to high-throughput TCR beta sequencing. The patients took part in an open-label, single-center phase 2 trial of ibrutinib monotherapy. Concerning this clone itself: Its antigen is not yet known. Within one base of it there is no much larger clone, and no base qualities were kept.

The chain was built from TRBV29-1 and TRBJ2-1, with 7 bases in between that match TRBD1. This TCR was recovered from a human donor with chronic lymphocytic leukemia. The sequenced sample was PBMCs, obtained after 24 months of ibrutinib treatment. The DNA sequence is given as TGCAGCGTTGACAGGGGTGTCCGGGACAGCTACAATGAGCAGTTCTTC. It specifies CSVDRGVRDSYNEQFF.